The clone carrying this TCR beta chain was detected ten times or more. Its antigen remains unknown. V shed 4 bases and J shed 4 bases, with 9 bases lying between them. Germline V gene lookup returns CDR1 DFQATT and CDR2 SNEGSKA (reference sequence). The CDR3 has 12 residues. These data originate in a study of T-cell reconstitution after alpha-beta-depleted transplantation in children. Points from the study as a whole: Diversity and T-cell counts at one year after transplant derived mostly from new T cells. It was surviving recipient T cells and thymic progenitors that gave some patients high TCRbeta diversity at day 60. Reportedly, only several hundred clones from non-depleted graft cells drove alpha-beta T-cell counts at about two months.

It was with unique molecular identifiers that the TCRbeta library was prepared. Via MiXCR, TCRdb re-called the PCR reads, giving one row per CDR3 protein. The table has roughly 300,000 distinct CDR3 sequences, 9.5% to 13% seen once. The source is a male patient between 2 and 10 years old who had a stem cell transplant for chronic granulomatous disease, so the T cells may come from the graft donor. The starting material was peripheral blood, obtained 180 days after TCRalphabeta/CD19-depleted stem cell transplant. This rearrangement joins TRBV20-1 to TRBJ2-3; TRBD2 is a possible D gene (7 bases). CDR3 bases: TGCAGTGCTAAGGGGGGGGCAGATACGCAGTATTTT. Translation: CSAKGGADTQYF.